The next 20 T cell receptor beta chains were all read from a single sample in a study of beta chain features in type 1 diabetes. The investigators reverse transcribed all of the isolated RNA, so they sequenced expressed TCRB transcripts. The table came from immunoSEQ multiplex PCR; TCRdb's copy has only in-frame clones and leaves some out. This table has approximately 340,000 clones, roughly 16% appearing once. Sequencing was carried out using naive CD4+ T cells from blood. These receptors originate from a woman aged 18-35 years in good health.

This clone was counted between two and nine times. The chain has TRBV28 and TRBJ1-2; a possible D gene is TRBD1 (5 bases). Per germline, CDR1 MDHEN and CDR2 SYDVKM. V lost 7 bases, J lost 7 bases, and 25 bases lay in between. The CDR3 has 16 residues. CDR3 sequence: CASITSGDAGTSGYTF. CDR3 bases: TGTGCCAGCATCACTTCGGGGGATGCGGGGACGAGTGGCTACACCTTC.

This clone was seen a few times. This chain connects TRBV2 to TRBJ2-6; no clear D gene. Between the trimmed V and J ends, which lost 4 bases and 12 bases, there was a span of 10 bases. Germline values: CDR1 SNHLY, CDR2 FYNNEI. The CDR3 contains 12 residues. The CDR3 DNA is TGTGCCAGCAGTGGTGAGCGAATCGTCCTGACTTTC. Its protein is CASSGERIVLTF.

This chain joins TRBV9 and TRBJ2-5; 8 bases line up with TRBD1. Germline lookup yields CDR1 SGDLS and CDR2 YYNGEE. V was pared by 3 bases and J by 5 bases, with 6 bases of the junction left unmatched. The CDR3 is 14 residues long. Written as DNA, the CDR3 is TGTGCCAGCAGCGCGGACAGGGTGGGGGAGACCCAGTACTTC. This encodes CASSADRVGETQYF.

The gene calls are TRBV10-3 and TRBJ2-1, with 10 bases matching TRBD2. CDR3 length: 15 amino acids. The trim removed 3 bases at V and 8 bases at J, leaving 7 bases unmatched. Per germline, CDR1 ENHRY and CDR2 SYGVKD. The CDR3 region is CAISDASGSLDEQFF. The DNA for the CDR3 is TGTGCCATCAGTGATGCTAGCGGGAGTCTCGATGAGCAGTTCTTC.

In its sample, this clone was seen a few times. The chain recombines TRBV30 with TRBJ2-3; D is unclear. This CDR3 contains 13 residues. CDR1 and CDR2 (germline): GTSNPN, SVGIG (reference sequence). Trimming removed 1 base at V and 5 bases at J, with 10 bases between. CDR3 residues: CAWSGLVGDTQYF. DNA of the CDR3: TGTGCCTGGAGTGGTCTAGTGGGAGATACGCAGTATTTT. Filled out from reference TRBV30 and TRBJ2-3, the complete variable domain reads SQTIHQWPATLVQPVGSPLSLECTVEGTSNPNLYWYRQAAGRGLQLLFYSVGIGQISSEVPQNLSASRPQDRQFILSSKKLLLSDSGFYLCAWSGLVGDTQYFGPGTRLTVL.

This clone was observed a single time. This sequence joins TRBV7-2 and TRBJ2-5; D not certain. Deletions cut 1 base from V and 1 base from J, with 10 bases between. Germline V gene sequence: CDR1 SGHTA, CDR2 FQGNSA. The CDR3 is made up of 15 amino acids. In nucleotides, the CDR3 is TGTGCCAGCAGCTTAGTAGGAGCCCCCCAAGAGACCCAGTACTTC. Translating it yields CASSLVGAPQETQYF.

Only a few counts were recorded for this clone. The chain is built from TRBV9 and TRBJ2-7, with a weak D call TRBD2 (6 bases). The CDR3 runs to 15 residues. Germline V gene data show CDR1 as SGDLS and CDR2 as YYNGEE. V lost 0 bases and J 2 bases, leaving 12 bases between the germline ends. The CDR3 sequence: CASSVGGGEAYEQYF. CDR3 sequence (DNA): TGTGCCAGCAGCGTAGGGGGAGGAGAGGCCTACGAGCAGTACTTC. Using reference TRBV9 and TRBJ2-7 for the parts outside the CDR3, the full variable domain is DSGVTQTPKHLITATGQRVTLRCSPRSGDLSVYWYQQSLDQGLQFLIQYYNGEERAKGNILERFSAQQFPDLHSELNLSSLELGDSALYFCASSVGGGEAYEQYFGPGTRLTVT.

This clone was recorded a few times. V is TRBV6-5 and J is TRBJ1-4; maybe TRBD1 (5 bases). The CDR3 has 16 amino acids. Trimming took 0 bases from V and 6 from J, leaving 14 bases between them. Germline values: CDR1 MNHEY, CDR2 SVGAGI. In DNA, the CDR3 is TGTGCCAGCAGTTACTCGGGACGGGGAGGCCATGAAAAACTGTTTTTT. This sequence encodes CASSYSGRGGHEKLFF.

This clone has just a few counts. The CDR3 DNA sequence: TGTGCCAGCAGCTTTAGGACAGGAGGCACTGAAGCTTTCTTT. It is translated as CASSFRTGGTEAFF. V is TRBV5-4 and J is TRBJ1-1, with TRBD1 identical over 7 bases. The CDR3 loop spans 14 amino acids. The germline V gene encodes CDR1 SGHNT and CDR2 YYREEE (reference sequence). Trimming removed 2 bases from V and 4 bases from J; junction bases left unmatched: 5.

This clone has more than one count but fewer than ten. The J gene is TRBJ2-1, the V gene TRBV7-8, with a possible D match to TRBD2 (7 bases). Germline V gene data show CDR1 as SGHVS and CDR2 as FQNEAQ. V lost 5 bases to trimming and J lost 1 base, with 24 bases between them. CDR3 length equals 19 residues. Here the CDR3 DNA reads TGTGCCAGCAGCCGCGGAGGGGGAGGGCCAGGGACGTCCTACAATGAGCAGTTCTTC. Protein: CASSRGGGGPGTSYNEQFF. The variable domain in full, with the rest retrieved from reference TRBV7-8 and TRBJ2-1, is GAGVSQSPRYKVAKRGQDVALRCDPISGHVSLFWYQQALGQGPEFLTYFQNEAQLDKSGLPSDRFFAERPEGSVSTLKIQRTQQEDSAVYLCASSRGGGGPGTSYNEQFFGPGTRLTVL.

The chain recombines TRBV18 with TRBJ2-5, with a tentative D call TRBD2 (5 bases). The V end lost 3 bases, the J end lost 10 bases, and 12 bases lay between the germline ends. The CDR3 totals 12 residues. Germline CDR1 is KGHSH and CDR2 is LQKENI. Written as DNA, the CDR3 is TGTGCCAGCTCACCTATGGGAGAGGTCCAGTACTTC. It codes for CASSPMGEVQYF.

CDR3 amino acids: CASSYSGEGSYEQYF. Here the CDR3 DNA reads TGTGCCAGCAGTTATTCGGGGGAGGGCTCCTACGAGCAGTACTTC. The V and J genes are TRBV6-4 and TRBJ2-7, with 7 bases that match TRBD2. J lost 0 bases, V lost 5 bases, and 7 bases had no gene match. Germline CDR1 is MRHNA and CDR2 is SNTAGT. The CDR3 spans 15 residues.

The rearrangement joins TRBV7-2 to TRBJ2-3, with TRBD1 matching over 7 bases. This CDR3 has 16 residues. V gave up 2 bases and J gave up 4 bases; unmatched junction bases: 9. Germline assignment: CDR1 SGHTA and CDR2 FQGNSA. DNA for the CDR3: TGTGCCAGCAGCTTAACAGGGGTCGGAGGCGCAGATACGCAGTATTTT. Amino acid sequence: CASSLTGVGGADTQYF.

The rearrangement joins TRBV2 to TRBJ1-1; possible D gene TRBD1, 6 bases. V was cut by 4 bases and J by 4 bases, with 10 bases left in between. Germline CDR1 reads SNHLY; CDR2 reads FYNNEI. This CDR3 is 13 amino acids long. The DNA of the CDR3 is TGTGCCAGCAGTGGACAGGCTCTCACTGAAGCTTTCTTT. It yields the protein CASSGQALTEAFF.

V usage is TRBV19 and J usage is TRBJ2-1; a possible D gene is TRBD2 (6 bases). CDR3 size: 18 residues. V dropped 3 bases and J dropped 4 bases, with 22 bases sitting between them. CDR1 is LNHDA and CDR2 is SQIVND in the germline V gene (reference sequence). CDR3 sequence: CASSMVRKGRGGYNEQFF. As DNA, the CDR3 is TGTGCCAGTAGTATGGTCCGAAAAGGCCGAGGAGGGTACAATGAGCAGTTCTTC.

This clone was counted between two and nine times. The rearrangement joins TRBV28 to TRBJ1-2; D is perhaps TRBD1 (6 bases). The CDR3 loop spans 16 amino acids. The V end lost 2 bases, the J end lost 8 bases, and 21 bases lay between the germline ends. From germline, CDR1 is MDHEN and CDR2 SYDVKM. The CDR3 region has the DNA TGTGCCAGCAGTTTAAATCTGGTAGAGGGGGATCAGGGCTACACCTTC. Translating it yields CASSLNLVEGDQGYTF.

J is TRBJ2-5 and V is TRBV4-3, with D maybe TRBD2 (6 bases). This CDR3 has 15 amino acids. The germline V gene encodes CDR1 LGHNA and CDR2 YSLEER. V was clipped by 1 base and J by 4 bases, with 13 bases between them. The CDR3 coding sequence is TGCGCCAGCAGCCAAGGTCAAGCAGCGGGAGAGACCCAGTACTTC. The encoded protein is CASSQGQAAGETQYF.

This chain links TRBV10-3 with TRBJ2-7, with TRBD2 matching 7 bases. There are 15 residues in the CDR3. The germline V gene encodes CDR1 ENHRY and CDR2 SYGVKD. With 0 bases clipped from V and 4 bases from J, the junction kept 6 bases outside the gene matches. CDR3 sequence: CAISESIGRRYEQYF. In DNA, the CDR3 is TGTGCCATCAGTGAGTCGATCGGGAGGCGGTACGAGCAGTACTTC.

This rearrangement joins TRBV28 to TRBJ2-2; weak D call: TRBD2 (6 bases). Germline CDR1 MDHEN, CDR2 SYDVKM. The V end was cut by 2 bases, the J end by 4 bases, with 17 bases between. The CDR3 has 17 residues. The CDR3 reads CASSLGPAGPGTGELFF. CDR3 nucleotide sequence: TGTGCCAGCAGTTTAGGTCCGGCGGGGCCGGGCACCGGGGAGCTGTTTTTT.

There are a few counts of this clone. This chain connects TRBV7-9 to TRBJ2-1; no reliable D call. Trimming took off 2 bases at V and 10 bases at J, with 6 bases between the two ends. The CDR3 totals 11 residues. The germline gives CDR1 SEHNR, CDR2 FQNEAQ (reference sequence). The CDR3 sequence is CASSLLVEQFF. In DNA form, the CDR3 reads TGTGCCAGCAGCTTATTAGTCGAGCAGTTCTTC.